Listed here is a single T cell receptor (beta chain). This specimen includes other DNA sequences encoding the same CDR3. The entry originates in a study of beta chain features in type 1 diabetes. Expressed TCRB transcripts were sequenced because the isolated RNA had all been reverse transcribed beforehand. The method was immunoSEQ multiplex PCR; TCRdb's version includes in-frame clones alone and lacks a portion of them. The sample includes about 180,000 clones, about an eighth seen only once; the top ten take about 0.66%. Via the markers CD45RO/CCR7/CD25/CD127/CD95/CD27, stem cell-like memory, regulatory, central memory and naive CD4+ cells were sorted. In germline, CDR1 is SEHNR, CDR2 FQNEAQ (reference sequence). This CDR3 has 13 amino acids. The V and J ends lost 1 base and 4 bases respectively, with 5 bases between them.

The clonotype was recovered from a woman aged 18 to 35 in good health. This chain links TRBV7-9 with TRBJ2-1; D unresolved. Sequences were obtained from central memory CD4+ T cells from blood. The CDR3 loop is CASSLERYNEQFF. CDR3 nucleotide sequence: TGTGCCAGCAGCTTAGAACGGTACAATGAGCAGTTCTTC.